This T cell receptor (beta chain) was sequenced for a study of blood T cell repertoires in COVID-19 (dated by TCRdb to about 2020). In terms of the full investigation: Samples covering the acute and convalescent phases of COVID-19 were provided by collaborators in the United States, Italy and Spain. The samples were drawn from the first 160 participants of the ongoing ImmuneRACE study and from over 950 subjects provided by 6 global collaborators. Deeply sampled blood TCRbeta repertoires from subjects exposed to, actively infected with, or recovered from COVID-19 were included in the dataset. The sample metadata nearly always contained a de-identified subject ID, COVID-19 status, age in years and sex. The material from the prospective study consisted of cDNA or gDNA derived from T cells, B-cell-depleted T cells, or PBMCs. The repertoires were released in a freely available public database meant as a resource for research on the immune response to SARS-CoV-2. HLA class I and class II types, where available, came from metadata supplied by the sample provider rather than from assay-based typing.

The study at large found these results: How much clinical and demographic metadata was included differed by source and by participant, and the metadata was provided uncurated.

Whole blood was collected in K2EDTA tubes by collaborating institutions according to the institutions' own protocols. Collaborator samples were shipped for TCRbeta analysis as frozen whole blood, isolated PBMCs, or DNA extracted from either sample type. The germline V gene gives CDR1 as SNHLY and CDR2 as FYNNEI. Trimming costs V 5 bases and J 6 bases, and their ends lie 15 bases apart. From the cysteine through the phenylalanine, the CDR3 covers 14 amino acids. Only CDR3 DNA is held: 42 bases, read in frame from base 1. About this clone itself: Its target antigen remains unknown. Nothing much larger sits one base from this clone, and base qualities are not available.

TCRbeta CDR3 regions were amplified from genomic DNA by means of the immunoSEQ Assay, a bias-controlled multiplex PCR. On the authors' methods: Within the assay, amplification of reference gene primers was used to estimate how many nucleated cells each sample contained. To quantify the absolute abundance of each unique TCRbeta CDR3 rearrangement, sequence reads were collapsed and filtered. Productive Simpson clonality was computed per sample as the square root of Simpson's diversity index over productive rearrangements. The table was pulled from immuneACCESS by TCRdb, which kept in-frame rearrangements only. Such tables lose some clones; where checked, under half of the loss comes from unresolved V genes, and the rest has no known cause. That table is the source of V, J and clone size, and D and trimming were worked out from the DNA. The sample includes over 140,000 clones, with around 80% observed a single time. Jointly, the top ten make up 3.5% to 5% of the sample.

This receptor was taken from an elderly woman with active or convalescent COVID-19. The chain employs TRBV2 and TRBJ2-3; too little of a D gene remains to name it. Sequencing input: peripheral blood. The CDR3 is CASSYSLVSDTQYF. The DNA sequence reads TGTGCCAGCAGTTATTCTCTAGTGTCGGATACGCAGTATTTT.